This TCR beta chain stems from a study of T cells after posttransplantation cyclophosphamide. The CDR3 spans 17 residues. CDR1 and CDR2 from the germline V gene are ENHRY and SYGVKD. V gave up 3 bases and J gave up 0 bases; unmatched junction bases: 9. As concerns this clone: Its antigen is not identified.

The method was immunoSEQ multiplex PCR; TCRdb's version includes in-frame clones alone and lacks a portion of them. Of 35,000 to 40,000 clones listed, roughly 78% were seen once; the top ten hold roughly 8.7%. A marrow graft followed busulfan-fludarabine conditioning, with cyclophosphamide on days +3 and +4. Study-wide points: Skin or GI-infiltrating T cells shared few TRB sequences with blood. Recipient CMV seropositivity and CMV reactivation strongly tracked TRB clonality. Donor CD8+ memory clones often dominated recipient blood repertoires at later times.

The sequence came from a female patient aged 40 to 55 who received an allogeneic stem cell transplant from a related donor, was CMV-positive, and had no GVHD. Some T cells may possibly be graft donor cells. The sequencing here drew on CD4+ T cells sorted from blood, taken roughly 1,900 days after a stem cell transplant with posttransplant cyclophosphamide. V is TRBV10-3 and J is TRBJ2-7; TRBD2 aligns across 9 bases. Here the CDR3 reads CAISDPGGSGGSYEQYF. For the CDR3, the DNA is TGTGCCATCAGTGACCCTGGGGGTAGCGGGGGCTCCTACGAGCAGTACTTC.